Listed here are 23 T cell receptor beta chains from one sample, sequenced in a study of graft-versus-host responses after intestinal transplantation. Sequencing was performed with immunoSEQ multiplex PCR; in TCRdb, only in-frame clones are kept and a portion is missing. In the table there are some 95,000 clones, roughly nine tenths of which are singletons. Their recognized antigens are unknown. The specimen comprised unstimulated CD8+ T cells sorted from spleen or lymph node cells, sampled before intestinal transplant. These receptors originate from a human donor who received an intestinal transplant.

The gene calls are TRBV7-9 and TRBJ2-1, with a possible D match to TRBD2 (5 bases). This CDR3 is 15 amino acids long. The germline V gene encodes CDR1 SEHNR and CDR2 FQNEAQ (reference sequence). V gave up 3 bases and J gave up 2 bases, with 11 bases separating them. In DNA, the CDR3 is TGTGCCAGCAGCTTGCCGGGATCCACCTACAATGAGCAGTTCTTC. Amino acid sequence: CASSLPGSTYNEQFF.

The J gene is TRBJ2-7, the V gene TRBV4-3; D not certain. V lost 0 bases to trimming and J lost 0 bases, with 9 bases between them. Germline CDR1 LGHNA, CDR2 YSLEER. This CDR3 is built from 15 residues. The CDR3 nucleotides are TGCGCCAGCAGCCAAGATCGGGTCAACTCCTACGAGCAGTACTTC. This sequence encodes CASSQDRVNSYEQYF.

The V call is TRBV5-1, the J call TRBJ2-5; D is uncertain. The germline gives CDR1 SGHRS, CDR2 YFSETQ. The CDR3 covers 13 residues. Trimming removed 0 bases at V and 3 bases at J, with 6 bases between. In DNA form, the CDR3 reads TGCGCCAGCAGCTTGGCTCCCGAAGAGACCCAGTACTTC. Amino acids: CASSLAPEETQYF.

The rearrangement uses TRBV28 and TRBJ2-7, with D possibly being TRBD2 (5 bases). The CDR3 is 14 amino acids. The germline V gene encodes CDR1 MDHEN and CDR2 SYDVKM. Trimming removed 1 base from V and 0 bases from J, with 7 bases in between. The CDR3 DNA sequence: TGTGCCAGCAGTTTATCAGCGGCCTCCTACGAGCAGTACTTC. Its protein product is CASSLSAASYEQYF. Full variable domain (outside the CDR3, taken from reference TRBV28 and TRBJ2-7): DVKVTQSSRYLVKRTGEKVFLECVQDMDHENMFWYRQDPGLGLRLIYFSYDVKMKEKGDIPEGYSVSREKKERFSLILESASTNQTSMYLCASSLSAASYEQYFGPGTRLTVT.

V and J are TRBV5-1 and TRBJ2-5; D is ambiguous. V lost 2 bases, J lost 0 bases, and 8 bases lay in between. Germline V gene lookup returns CDR1 SGHRS and CDR2 YFSETQ. The CDR3 contains 14 residues. The CDR3 reads CASSLNLYQETQYF. The CDR3 DNA reads as TGCGCCAGCAGCTTAAATCTGTACCAAGAGACCCAGTACTTC.

CDR3 region: CASSFRQSSYNEQFF. CDR3 in DNA: TGTGCCAGCAGTTTTCGACAGAGCTCCTACAATGAGCAGTTCTTC. The chain employs TRBV27 and TRBJ2-1; possibly TRBD1 for D (5 bases). CDR3 size: 15 residues. The germline gives CDR1 MNHEY, CDR2 SMNVEV (reference sequence). V lost 3 bases to trimming and J lost 0 bases, with 9 bases between them.

The rearrangement uses TRBV19 and TRBJ1-2; D may be TRBD1 (6 bases). Between the trimmed V and J ends, which lost 4 bases and 4 bases, there was a span of 13 bases. CDR3 size: 14 residues. Germline assignment: CDR1 LNHDA and CDR2 SQIVND (reference sequence). In DNA form, the CDR3 reads TGTGCCAGTAGTACCTCCACAGGGCCCTATGGCTACACCTTC. Its protein product is CASSTSTGPYGYTF.

In this sample, this clone turned up once. The chain links TRBV19 to TRBJ1-5; TRBD1 aligns across 9 bases. CDR1 LNHDA and CDR2 SQIVND come from the germline V gene (reference sequence). The J segment lost 4 bases and the V segment lost 6 bases, leaving 7 bases of the junction unmatched. The CDR3 runs 15 residues. The DNA of the CDR3 is TGTGCCAGTAGCGGTCCGGGACAGGGAAATCAGCCCCAGCATTTT. Translation gives CASSGPGQGNQPQHF.

V usage is TRBV2 and J usage is TRBJ2-1, with 11 bases lining up with TRBD1. Per germline, CDR1 SNHLY and CDR2 FYNNEI. V shed 2 bases and J 7 bases; nucleotides not matched to a gene: 10. The CDR3 sequence is 17 residues long. The CDR3 region has the DNA TGTGCCAGCAGTGAATCTTTTGGACAGGGGGCAGTGAATGAGCAGTTCTTC. Its translation is CASSESFGQGAVNEQFF. Together with reference TRBV2 and TRBJ2-1, the CDR3 gives the full variable domain: EPEVTQTPSHQVTQMGQEVILRCVPISNHLYFYWYRQILGQKVEFLVSFYNNEISEKSEIFDDQFSVERPDGSNFTLKIRSTKLEDSAMYFCASSESFGQGAVNEQFFGPGTRLTVL.

This chain's CDR3 is CASSPGTGVPNEQFF. The CDR3, as DNA: TGCGCCAGCAGCCCTGGGACAGGGGTTCCCAATGAGCAGTTCTTC. The chain joins TRBV4-1 to TRBJ2-1, with 10 bases aligning to TRBD1. Germline loops: CDR1 MGHRA, CDR2 YSYEKL. Unmatched junction bases numbered 6, after V lost 4 bases and J lost 6 bases. The CDR3 covers 15 residues.

This clone was observed once. This rearrangement joins TRBV6-4 to TRBJ2-7, with 8 nucleotides matching TRBD2. CDR1 is MRHNA, CDR2 SNTAGT, per germline. Unmatched junction bases numbered 14, after V lost 7 bases and J lost 6 bases. CDR3 length: 15 amino acids. The CDR3 sequence: CASTCPRGGMSEQYF. CDR3 in DNA: TGTGCCAGCACTTGCCCTCGGGGGGGTATGAGCGAGCAGTACTTC.

The chain has TRBV12-5 and TRBJ2-1; 10 nucleotides align to TRBD2. V shed 3 bases, J shed 2 bases, and the junction held 16 bases outside the gene matches. This CDR3 contains 20 residues. From germline, CDR1 is LGHNT and CDR2 FRNRAP. The CDR3 here is CASGLEMTRPGLATYNEQFF. CDR3 nucleotide sequence: TGTGCTAGTGGTTTAGAGATGACGCGTCCGGGACTAGCGACCTACAATGAGCAGTTCTTC. The full variable domain, its missing parts supplied by reference TRBV12-5 and TRBJ2-1, is DARVTQTPRHKVTEMGQEVTMRCQPILGHNTVFWYRQTMMQGLELLAYFRNRAPLDDSGMPKDRFSAEMPDATLATLKIQPSEPRDSAVYFCASGLEMTRPGLATYNEQFFGPGTRLTVL.

The V gene is TRBV5-3, the J gene TRBJ2-7; 8 bases match TRBD1. TRBV5-3 is flagged as an ORF with uncertain function. The trim removed 3 bases at V and 2 bases at J, leaving 4 bases unmatched. CDR3 size: 14 residues. The CDR3, as DNA: TGTGCCAGAAGCTCGGGGACAGGCCCCTACGAGCAGTACTTC. Translation gives CARSSGTGPYEQYF.

The chain carries TRBV7-2 and TRBJ1-1; 8 positions match TRBD1. The germline V gene has CDR1 SGHTA and CDR2 FQGNSA. The CDR3 totals 14 residues. V lost 5 bases and J lost 5; bases outside the gene matches: 7. The CDR3 region is CASSVGQGATEAFF. CDR3 nucleotides: TGTGCCAGCAGCGTAGGGCAGGGGGCGACTGAAGCTTTCTTT.

J is TRBJ2-5 and V is TRBV7-9, with 7 bases lining up with TRBD1. The germline V gene has CDR1 SEHNR and CDR2 FQNEAQ (reference sequence). The V and J ends lost 9 bases and 1 base, in that order; junction bases with no gene match: 23. The length of the CDR3 is 19 residues. This CDR3 reads CASEGIRPDRDEVQETQYF. CDR3 nucleotide sequence: TGTGCCAGTGAAGGAATCCGTCCCGACAGGGATGAGGTCCAAGAGACCCAGTACTTC.

The J gene is TRBJ2-3, the V gene TRBV1; the table's D call, TRBD2, has no DNA check behind it. TRBV1 is a documented pseudogene. The CDR3 has 16 residues. The CDR3 region is CTSSQVPAGIIDTQYF. In DNA form, the CDR3 reads TGCACCAGCAGCCAAGTTCCAGCGGGTATAATAGATACGCAGTATTTT.

The chain uses TRBV4-2 and TRBJ1-2; 12 positions match TRBD1. The germline V gene encodes CDR1 LGHNA and CDR2 YNFKEQ. The CDR3 sequence is 15 residues long. With 4 bases clipped from V and 8 bases from J, the junction kept 8 bases outside the gene matches. In nucleotides, the CDR3 is TGTGCCAGCAGCCCCGAGGGACAGGGGGCCGCAGGCTACACCTTC. Its protein product is CASSPEGQGAAGYTF.

This clone was observed once. The genes are TRBV5-4 and TRBJ2-7; 8 bases are shared with TRBD1. V lost 5 bases, J lost 3 bases, and 7 bases stayed unmatched. CDR3 size: 14 residues. Germline values: CDR1 SGHNT, CDR2 YYREEE (reference sequence). In nucleotides, the CDR3 is TGTGCCAGCAGGACGACAGGGGACCTCTACGAGCAGTACTTC. Its protein is CASRTTGDLYEQYF.

V gene TRBV19 combines with J gene TRBJ2-7, with D perhaps TRBD1 (7 bases). Trimming took off 4 bases at V and 2 bases at J, with 12 bases between the two ends. The germline V gene encodes CDR1 LNHDA and CDR2 SQIVND (reference sequence). This CDR3 contains 14 residues. CDR3 region: CASSTGGTAYEQYF. The CDR3 nucleotides are TGTGCCAGTAGTACCGGCGGGACAGCCTACGAGCAGTACTTC.

The rearrangement links TRBV5-1 to TRBJ1-1; 7 bases are shared with TRBD1. V lost 1 base and J lost 1; bases outside the gene matches: 7. Per germline, CDR1 SGHRS and CDR2 YFSETQ. This CDR3 comprises 16 residues. In DNA, the CDR3 is TGCGCCAGCAGCTTGTACCCACAGGGGACGAACACTGAAGCTTTCTTT. It codes for CASSLYPQGTNTEAFF.

The chain recombines TRBV7-2 with TRBJ2-3; a possible D gene is TRBD2 (6 bases). Trimming stripped 4 bases from V and 3 bases from J, with 14 bases between. Germline V CDR1 and CDR2: SGHTA, FQGNSA. The CDR3 is made up of 15 amino acids. As DNA, the CDR3 is TGTGCCAGCAGCTCCCACAATCGGGAGACAGATACGCAGTATTTT. Translation gives CASSSHNRETDTQYF.

This chain's CDR3 is CASTGQGNEKLFF. In nucleotides, the CDR3 is TGTGCCAGCACAGGACAGGGTAATGAAAAACTGTTTTTT. This chain connects TRBV28 to TRBJ1-4, with TRBD1 matching over 8 bases. The CDR3 is 13 amino acids. The V gene end was trimmed by 7 bases and the J gene end by 4 bases; junction bases not matched to a gene: 2. Germline V lookup: CDR1 MDHEN, CDR2 SYDVKM.

This clone has only one observation. The chain couples TRBV9 to TRBJ2-1; 7 nucleotides line up with TRBD2. The germline gives CDR1 SGDLS, CDR2 YYNGEE. The V segment lost 4 bases and the J segment 8 bases; nucleotides outside the gene matches: 9. The CDR3 is 14 residues long. The CDR3 region has the DNA TGTGCCAGCAGCCCTGGACTAGTTCTCTATGAGCAGTTCTTC. Its translation: CASSPGLVLYEQFF. The variable domain in full, with the rest retrieved from reference TRBV9 and TRBJ2-1, is DSGVTQTPKHLITATGQRVTLRCSPRSGDLSVYWYQQSLDQGLQFLIQYYNGEERAKGNILERFSAQQFPDLHSELNLSSLELGDSALYFCASSPGLVLYEQFFGPGTRLTVL.